This is a list of T cell receptor beta chains from one sample in a study of CD8+ T cells in alopecia areata. The protocol was immunoSEQ multiplex PCR, while the TCRdb copy is restricted to in-frame clones and leaves out a portion. In the table there are around 300,000 clones, 60% of which are singletons. The specimen was CD4+ T cells sorted from blood, collected around week 53, from a patient treated with tofacitinib. These TCRs come from a human donor with alopecia areata. The CDR3 runs from the conserved cysteine through the conserved F or W. D genes are given only for firm matches. Some rows have no size entry. The others give once, few or many, or a class for an expanded clone.

D gene	V gene	clone size	J gene	CDR3 DNA	CDR3 protein
TRBD1	TRBV30	-	TRBJ1-2	TGTGCCTGGAGTATTTTGGCAGGGGGCGGCTACACCTTC	CAWSILAGGGYTF
-	TRBV7-6	-	TRBJ1-5	TGTGCCAGCAGCCAGAATGGGCAGCCCAATCAGCCCCAGCATTTT	CASSQNGQPNQPQHF
-	TRBV7-2	-	TRBJ1-5	TGTGCCAGCAGCTTCGACGGGTGGGGCCAGCCCCAGCATTTT	CASSFDGWGQPQHF
-	TRBV12-5	many	TRBJ2-1	TGTGCTAGTGGTTTAGGGGTTAGGTCTTGGGATGAGCAGTTCTTC	CASGLGVRSWDEQFF
-	TRBV29-1	-	TRBJ2-5	TGCAGCGTTGGTGGGGAGACCCAGTACTTC	CSVGGETQYF
-	TRBV7-8	few	TRBJ2-5	TGTGCCAGCAGCTTAATATTTACGACGGCCGGCCAAGAGACCCAGTACTTC	CASSLIFTTAGQETQYF
-	TRBV29-1	-	TRBJ2-2	TGCAGCGTTGTATGGACAGCGAACACCGGGGAGCTGTTTTTT	CSVVWTANTGELFF
-	TRBV30	-	TRBJ1-1	TGTGCCTGGAGCCTTTGGGGGGCACGAACTGAAGCTTTCTTT	CAWSLWGARTEAFF
TRBD1	TRBV7-3	-	TRBJ2-2	TGTGCCAGCAGCTTAGACAGGGGGAACACCGGGGAGCTGTTTTTT	CASSLDRGNTGELFF
TRBD2	TRBV4-2	-	TRBJ2-3	TGTGCCAGCAGCCAATCGGGGCTAGCGGGGGGGTCGGATACGCAGTATTTT	CASSQSGLAGGSDTQYF
-	TRBV2	-	TRBJ1-1	TGTGCCAGCAGTGAGGAGAGGAACACTGAAGCTTTCTTT	CASSEERNTEAFF
-	TRBV5-6	-	TRBJ2-2	TGTGCCAGCAGCTTGGGGGTTAACACCGGGGAGCTGTTTTTT	CASSLGVNTGELFF
-	TRBV7-2	-	TRBJ1-3	TGTGCCAGCAGCTCGGGCGACCCCAGGGGTCACTCTGGAAACACCATATATTTT	CASSSGDPRGHSGNTIYF
-	TRBV6-5	-	TRBJ2-5	TGTGCCAGCACCTCCCCAGGGGTGGGTGAGACCCAGTACTTC	CASTSPGVGETQYF
TRBD1	TRBV30	-	TRBJ1-5	TGTGCCTGGGGGACAGGGTCTAATCAGCCCCAGCATTTT	CAWGTGSNQPQHF
-	TRBV7-2	few	TRBJ2-2	TGTGCCAGCAGCCCCAAGCGGTCGGGGACCGGGGAGCTGTTTTTT	CASSPKRSGTGELFF
-	TRBV5-1	-	TRBJ2-2	TGCGCCAGCAGCTTGGGACAGGACACCGGGGAGCTGTTTTTT	CASSLGQDTGELFF
-	TRBV5-1	-	TRBJ2-1	TGCGCCAGCAGCTTGGGGGCAGACAATGAGCAGTTCTTC	CASSLGADNEQFF
-	TRBV29-1	-	TRBJ2-7	TGCAGCGTTGGGCACTACGAGCAGTACTTC	CSVGHYEQYF
-	TRBV6-5	once	TRBJ1-5	TGTGCCAGCAGCGACGGGGTCAATCAGCCCCAGCATTTT	CASSDGVNQPQHF
TRBD2	TRBV7-2	-	TRBJ2-5	TGTGCCAGCAGCTGGGACCCCCGGGGAGGGGAGACCCAGTACTTC	CASSWDPRGGETQYF
-	TRBV29-1	once	TRBJ2-3	TGCAGCGTTGGCGAGGGCACAGATACGCAGTATTTT	CSVGEGTDTQYF
TRBD1	TRBV5-1	-	TRBJ1-2	TGCGCCAGCAGCTCGGACAGGGGGCTCTATGGCTACACCTTC	CASSSDRGLYGYTF
-	TRBV5-4	once	TRBJ2-7	TGTGCCAGCAGCGATGCGATCCGGGCCGAGCAGTACTTC	CASSDAIRAEQYF
TRBD1	TRBV30	-	TRBJ1-1	TGTGCCTCTAGACAGGGGCACACTGAAGCTTTCTTT	CASRQGHTEAFF
-	TRBV7-3	-	TRBJ2-5	TGTGCCAGCAGCTTAGGTTACCAAGAGACCCAGTACTTC	CASSLGYQETQYF
-	TRBV23-1	-	TRBJ2-7	TGCGCCAGCAAACGGGGCTTCTGCTACGAGCAGTACTTC	CASKRGFCYEQYF
-	TRBV18	-	TRBJ1-1	TGTGCCAGCTCCTCCAAAGTTAACAGGAACACTGAAGCTTTCTTT	CASSSKVNRNTEAFF
-	TRBV30	-	TRBJ1-5	TGTGCCTGGAGTGGGGGGATGAGTCAGCCCCAGCATTTT	CAWSGGMSQPQHF
-	TRBV6-5	-	TRBJ1-6	TGTGCCAGCAGACCCGGTGGTCAGCCCCTCCACTTT	CASRPGGQPLHF
-	TRBV2	-	TRBJ1-5	TGTGCCAGTCAACAGGGAGATCAGCCCCAGCATTTT	CASQQGDQPQHF
TRBD1	TRBV29-1	-	TRBJ2-7	TGCAGCGTTGCCCGGACAGGAAGCTCCTACGAGCAGTACTTC	CSVARTGSSYEQYF
TRBD2	TRBV9	-	TRBJ2-1	TGTGCCAGCAGCCCTGCGACTAGCGGGGTTTATGGTGAGCAGTTCTTC	CASSPATSGVYGEQFF
TRBD1	TRBV5-6	few	TRBJ2-7	TGTGCCAGCAGCTTGCCTGGGGACAGGGGGTACGAGCAGTACTTC	CASSLPGDRGYEQYF
-	TRBV2	-	TRBJ1-1	TGTGCCAGCAGTGAATTGGCCTGGGGGACTGAAGCTTTCTTT	CASSELAWGTEAFF
TRBD1	TRBV27	-	TRBJ1-5	TGTGCCAGCAGTCCCACCCAGGGGGCAGGGCAGCCCCAGCATTTT	CASSPTQGAGQPQHF
TRBD1	TRBV29-1	few	TRBJ2-7	TGCAGCGTTAGGACAGGGGGATACGAGCAGTACTTC	CSVRTGGYEQYF
-	TRBV7-9	-	TRBJ2-5	TGTGCCAGCAGCTTACGGGAAGAAGAGACCCAGTACTTC	CASSLREEETQYF
-	TRBV29-1	-	TRBJ2-2	TGCAGCGTTGAAGATGGGGTTTACACCGGGGAGCTGTTTTTT	CSVEDGVYTGELFF
-	TRBV11-2	-	TRBJ1-2	TGTGCCAGCAGGAGACCGGGGACATCTCTCAGGGAAGGCTACACCTTC	CASRRPGTSLREGYTF
-	TRBV9	-	TRBJ1-2	TGTGCCAGCAGCTTGACCGGGACGTACGGCTACACCTTC	CASSLTGTYGYTF
-	TRBV7-3	-	TRBJ1-1	TGTGCCAGCAGCCCGGGACGTGGGTTCACTGAAGCTTTCTTT	CASSPGRGFTEAFF
-	TRBV30	-	TRBJ1-4	TGTGCCTGGTTGAGGGGAAGAGCTGAAAAACTGTTTTTT	CAWLRGRAEKLFF
-	TRBV9	-	TRBJ2-2	TGTGCCAGCAGCGTAGTTGGGAACACCGGGGAGCTGTTTTTT	CASSVVGNTGELFF